A selection of T cell receptor beta chains follows, all from one sample in a study of Graves' ophthalmopathy and Graves' hyperthyroidism. TCRdb independently ran MiXCR on the multiplex PCR reads; one entry per CDR3 protein. The repertoire holds roughly 400,000 distinct CDR3 sequences, with approximately 20% as singletons. Sequenced: peripheral blood. These receptors were collected from a woman aged 18-35 years with Graves' ophthalmopathy. Each CDR3 is given with its conserved first and last residue. The order of the fields is CDR3 protein, CDR3 DNA, V gene, D gene, J gene, clone size. D genes are given only for firm matches. Size is stated for part of the rows, as once, few or many counts, or as a class when the clone is expanded.

CDR3 protein: CARTDSTYEQYF
CDR3 DNA: TGTGCCAGAACGGACAGTACCTACGAGCAGTACTTC
V gene: TRBV12-3/TRBV12-4
D gene: NA
J gene: TRBJ2-7
clone size: few

CDR3 protein: CATRELRYTEAFF
CDR3 DNA: TGTGCCACCAGAGAACTCAGGTACACTGAAGCTTTCTTT
V gene: TRBV24-1
D gene: NA
J gene: TRBJ1-1
clone size: NA

CDR3 protein: CASSQGFVGETQYF
CDR3 DNA: TGCGCCAGCAGCCAAGGGTTTGTGGGGGAGACCCAGTACTTC
V gene: TRBV4-1
D gene: NA
J gene: TRBJ2-5
clone size: many

CDR3 protein: CSVEDPGTGYGYTF
CDR3 DNA: TGCAGCGTTGAAGATCCAGGGACAGGGTATGGCTACACCTTC
V gene: TRBV29-1
D gene: TRBD1
J gene: TRBJ1-2
clone size: many

CDR3 protein: CASSQDSSSAGFHF
CDR3 DNA: TGTGCCAGCAGCCAAGATTCTTCCTCGGCAGGGTTCCACTTT
V gene: TRBV4-2
D gene: NA
J gene: TRBJ1-6
clone size: many

CDR3 protein: CAWSAPPDGNFNYEQYF
CDR3 DNA: TGTGCCTGGAGTGCCCCCCCGGACGGCAATTTTAACTACGAGCAGTACTTC
V gene: TRBV30
D gene: NA
J gene: TRBJ2-7
clone size: many

CDR3 protein: CASSEIGDQPQHF
CDR3 DNA: TGTGCCAGCAGTGAGATTGGTGATCAGCCCCAGCATTTT
V gene: TRBV6-1
D gene: NA
J gene: TRBJ1-5
clone size: many

CDR3 protein: CASSLMADQSYEQYF
CDR3 DNA: TGTGCCAGCAGCTTGATGGCCGACCAATCCTACGAGCAGTACTTC
V gene: TRBV5-5
D gene: NA
J gene: TRBJ2-7
clone size: many

CDR3 protein: CASSPIANTGELFF
CDR3 DNA: TGTGCCAGCAGCCCCATAGCGAACACCGGGGAGCTGTTTTTT
V gene: TRBV7-6
D gene: NA
J gene: TRBJ2-2
clone size: many

CDR3 protein: CASKTSLGTEAFF
CDR3 DNA: TGTGCCAGCAAAACCAGTTTGGGTACTGAAGCTTTCTTT
V gene: TRBV28
D gene: NA
J gene: TRBJ1-1
clone size: NA

CDR3 protein: CASSPMGTGSYYGYTF
CDR3 DNA: TGCGCCAGCAGCCCAATGGGGACAGGGAGTTATTATGGCTACACCTTC
V gene: TRBV5-1
D gene: TRBD1
J gene: TRBJ1-2
clone size: NA

CDR3 protein: CASRYRDGSYEQYF
CDR3 DNA: TGTGCCAGCAGATATCGGGACGGCTCCTACGAGCAGTACTTC
V gene: TRBV7-2
D gene: NA
J gene: TRBJ2-7
clone size: few

CDR3 protein: CASSLRLNSYEQYF
CDR3 DNA: TGTGCCAGCAGCCTTCGACTGAACTCCTACGAGCAGTACTTC
V gene: TRBV11-2
D gene: NA
J gene: TRBJ2-7
clone size: many

CDR3 protein: CASSIAAGGIQETQYF
CDR3 DNA: TGTGCCAGTAGTATCGCCGCGGGAGGCATTCAAGAGACCCAGTACTTC
V gene: TRBV19
D gene: TRBD2
J gene: TRBJ2-5
clone size: once

CDR3 protein: CATSGAGTYEGYTF
CDR3 DNA: TGTGCCACCAGTGGGGCAGGGACCTATGAGGGCTACACCTTC
V gene: TRBV24-1
D gene: NA
J gene: TRBJ1-2
clone size: many

CDR3 protein: CASLERGDQETQYF
CDR3 DNA: TGTGCCAGCTTAGAACGGGGGGACCAAGAGACCCAGTACTTC
V gene: TRBV6-1
D gene: TRBD2
J gene: TRBJ2-5
clone size: NA

CDR3 protein: CASSESSGWQPQHF
CDR3 DNA: TGTGCCAGCAGTGAATCCTCAGGGTGGCAGCCCCAGCATTTT
V gene: TRBV6-1
D gene: NA
J gene: TRBJ1-5
clone size: few

CDR3 protein: CASRGTGPREAFF
CDR3 DNA: TGTGCCAGCAGGGGGACAGGGCCAAGGGAAGCTTTCTTT
V gene: TRBV6-2/TRBV6-3
D gene: TRBD1
J gene: TRBJ1-1
clone size: many

CDR3 protein: CSARGDSYEQYF
CDR3 DNA: TGCAGTGCTAGAGGGGACAGCTACGAGCAGTACTTC
V gene: TRBV20-1
D gene: TRBD1
J gene: TRBJ2-7
clone size: many

CDR3 protein: CASRTGGKTDTQYF
CDR3 DNA: TGTGCCAGCAGGACAGGGGGCAAGACAGATACGCAGTATTTT
V gene: TRBV6-1
D gene: TRBD1
J gene: TRBJ2-3
clone size: many

CDR3 protein: CASSRTGGSDGYTF
CDR3 DNA: TGTGCCAGCAGCCGGACAGGAGGCTCGGATGGCTACACCTTC
V gene: TRBV6-1
D gene: TRBD1
J gene: TRBJ1-2
clone size: NA

CDR3 protein: CASRRGLNSYEQYF
CDR3 DNA: TGTGCCAGCAGAAGAGGCCTCAATTCCTACGAGCAGTACTTC
V gene: TRBV12-3/TRBV12-4
D gene: NA
J gene: TRBJ2-7
clone size: many

CDR3 protein: CASTRASGTGRTEAFF
CDR3 DNA: TGTGCCAGCACAAGAGCCTCCGGGACAGGGCGGACTGAAGCTTTCTTT
V gene: TRBV6-2/TRBV6-3
D gene: TRBD1
J gene: TRBJ1-1
clone size: NA

CDR3 protein: CASSWSETQYF
CDR3 DNA: TGTGCCAGCAGTTGGTCGGAGACCCAGTACTTC
V gene: TRBV28
D gene: NA
J gene: TRBJ2-5
clone size: many

CDR3 protein: CSAVEAGELFF
CDR3 DNA: TGCAGCGCGGTGGAAGCCGGGGAGCTGTTTTTT
V gene: TRBV29-1
D gene: NA
J gene: TRBJ2-2
clone size: many

CDR3 protein: CAWSSRAQSWETQYF
CDR3 DNA: TGTGCCTGGAGTAGCAGGGCGCAGAGCTGGGAGACCCAGTACTTC
V gene: TRBV30
D gene: NA
J gene: TRBJ2-5
clone size: many

CDR3 protein: CASSMPGQGSYEQYF
CDR3 DNA: TGTGCCAGTAGTATGCCGGGACAGGGGTCCTACGAGCAGTACTTC
V gene: TRBV19
D gene: TRBD1
J gene: TRBJ2-7
clone size: many

CDR3 protein: CASSSGGNACQETQYF
CDR3 DNA: TGTGCCAGTAGTAGCGGGGGGAATGCTTGCCAAGAGACCCAGTACTTC
V gene: TRBV19
D gene: TRBD2
J gene: TRBJ2-5
clone size: many

CDR3 protein: CASTSAYTEAFF
CDR3 DNA: TGTGCCAGCACCTCGGCGTACACTGAAGCTTTCTTT
V gene: TRBV12-3/TRBV12-4
D gene: NA
J gene: TRBJ1-1
clone size: NA

CDR3 protein: CASSLALGNTIYF
CDR3 DNA: TGTGCCAGCAGCTTAGCGCTGGGGAACACCATATATTTT
V gene: TRBV7-9
D gene: NA
J gene: TRBJ1-3
clone size: many

CDR3 protein: CASSPGGRNTIYF
CDR3 DNA: TGCGCCAGCAGCCCGGGTGGAAGGAACACCATATATTTT
V gene: TRBV4-3
D gene: NA
J gene: TRBJ1-3
clone size: many

CDR3 protein: CASSYSSREDRGVYEQYF
CDR3 DNA: TGTGCCAGCAGTTACTCGAGTAGGGAGGACAGGGGAGTATACGAGCAGTACTTC
V gene: TRBV6-2/TRBV6-3
D gene: TRBD1
J gene: TRBJ2-7
clone size: many

CDR3 protein: CASSTSTSGWGDTQYF
CDR3 DNA: TGTGCCAGCAGTACCTCGACTAGCGGGTGGGGAGATACGCAGTATTTT
V gene: TRBV27
D gene: TRBD2
J gene: TRBJ2-3
clone size: NA

CDR3 protein: CAWSEARGNYEQYF
CDR3 DNA: TGTGCCTGGAGTGAGGCCAGGGGGAACTACGAGCAGTACTTC
V gene: TRBV30
D gene: TRBD1
J gene: TRBJ2-7
clone size: many

CDR3 protein: CASSPGHLGANVLTF
CDR3 DNA: TGTGCCAGCAGCCCCGGGCACCTCGGAGCCAACGTCCTGACTTTC
V gene: TRBV9
D gene: NA
J gene: TRBJ2-6
clone size: few

CDR3 protein: CASNHQHEQYF
CDR3 DNA: TGTGCCAGCAACCATCAACACGAGCAGTACTTC
V gene: TRBV5-5
D gene: NA
J gene: TRBJ2-7
clone size: many

CDR3 protein: CASSLSYTYRTGEAGGNQPQHF
CDR3 DNA: TGTGCCAGCAGTTTATCCTATACCTACCGGACAGGGGAGGCGGGGGGCAATCAGCCCCAGCATTTT
V gene: TRBV27
D gene: TRBD1
J gene: TRBJ1-5
clone size: many

CDR3 protein: CASSLLGSANSPLHF
CDR3 DNA: TGCGCCAGCAGCTTGTTGGGATCTGCGAATTCACCCCTCCACTTT
V gene: TRBV5-1
D gene: NA
J gene: TRBJ1-6
clone size: many

CDR3 protein: CASSYSGAVFSMNTEAFF
CDR3 DNA: TGTGCCAGCAGTTACTCGGGGGCCGTCTTTTCTATGAACACTGAAGCTTTCTTT
V gene: TRBV6-2/TRBV6-3
D gene: NA
J gene: TRBJ1-1
clone size: many

CDR3 protein: CASSYALTGTDGYTF
CDR3 DNA: TGTGCCAGCAGTTATGCCCTCACCGGGACAGATGGCTACACCTTC
V gene: TRBV6-2/TRBV6-3
D gene: TRBD1
J gene: TRBJ1-2
clone size: many

CDR3 protein: CASSPEGTGNTIYF
CDR3 DNA: TGTGCCAGCAGCCCCGAGGGAACTGGAAACACCATATATTTT
V gene: TRBV7-2
D gene: NA
J gene: TRBJ1-3
clone size: many

CDR3 protein: CASSEFQGSSTQYF
CDR3 DNA: TGCGCCAGCAGTGAGTTCCAGGGATCCTCTACGCAGTATTTT
V gene: TRBV10-1
D gene: NA
J gene: TRBJ2-3
clone size: many

CDR3 protein: CASTGTSGLQETQYF
CDR3 DNA: TGTGCCAGCACCGGAACTAGCGGGTTACAAGAGACCCAGTACTTC
V gene: TRBV12-3/TRBV12-4
D gene: TRBD2
J gene: TRBJ2-5
clone size: NA

CDR3 protein: CTWSVRGNQPQHF
CDR3 DNA: TGTACCTGGAGTGTACGGGGCAATCAGCCCCAGCATTTT
V gene: TRBV30
D gene: NA
J gene: TRBJ1-5
clone size: NA

CDR3 protein: CASSHPRRGDYEQYF
CDR3 DNA: TGTGCCAGCAGCCATCCGCGAAGGGGAGACTACGAGCAGTACTTC
V gene: TRBV27
D gene: NA
J gene: TRBJ2-7
clone size: many

CDR3 protein: CASSLGTSGRGYTGELFF
CDR3 DNA: TGTGCCAGCAGTTTAGGGACTAGCGGGAGAGGGTACACCGGGGAGCTGTTTTTT
V gene: TRBV28
D gene: TRBD2
J gene: TRBJ2-2
clone size: NA

CDR3 protein: CASSDSGGLAVPSRQETQYF
CDR3 DNA: TGTGCCAGCAGTGACTCGGGGGGACTAGCGGTACCTAGCCGCCAAGAGACCCAGTACTTC
V gene: TRBV6-4
D gene: TRBD2
J gene: TRBJ2-5
clone size: many

CDR3 protein: CASTDPGGYGYTF
CDR3 DNA: TGTGCCAGCACCGACCCCGGGGGCTATGGCTACACCTTC
V gene: TRBV28
D gene: NA
J gene: TRBJ1-2
clone size: many

CDR3 protein: CATSAVTDTQYF
CDR3 DNA: TGTGCCACCAGTGCCGTCACAGATACGCAGTATTTT
V gene: TRBV24-1
D gene: NA
J gene: TRBJ2-3
clone size: many

CDR3 protein: CASSQDLDTPQHF
CDR3 DNA: TGTGCCAGCAGCCAAGATCTCGATACACCCCAGCATTTT
V gene: TRBV14
D gene: NA
J gene: TRBJ1-5
clone size: many

CDR3 protein: CASSTRLNQPQHF
CDR3 DNA: TGTGCCAGCAGCACGCGACTCAATCAGCCCCAGCATTTT
V gene: TRBV11-2
D gene: NA
J gene: TRBJ1-5
clone size: many

CDR3 protein: CASSFSGGANGYTF
CDR3 DNA: TGTGCCAGCAGTTTTTCAGGGGGCGCAAATGGCTACACCTTC
V gene: TRBV12-3/TRBV12-4
D gene: TRBD1
J gene: TRBJ1-2
clone size: many